The sequence of this TCR beta chain was determined in a study of cytomegalovirus exposure and HLA in healthy donors. Study findings and constraints: Rare TCR sequences dominated, though some public TCRs recurred in many donors.

Deletions cut 6 bases from V and 7 bases from J, with 12 bases between. Germline V gene data show CDR1 as SNHLY and CDR2 as FYNNEI. The CDR3 runs 13 residues. About this clone: Its matching antigen is unknown.

The repertoire was sequenced with immunoSEQ multiplex PCR; TCRdb's copy has only in-frame clones and lacks some. The data contain some 340,000 clones, roughly nine tenths of them singletons. The receptor comes from a woman in her 30s in good health and CMV-seropositive. The rearrangement joins TRBV2 to TRBJ2-2; tentative D call: TRBD1 (6 bases). Sequencing was done on a sample of PBMCs. CDR3 residues: CASRGAQIGELFF. CDR3 DNA: TGTGCCAGCAGGGGGGCCCAAATCGGGGAGCTGTTTTTT. The full variable domain, with the rest looked up from reference TRBV2 and TRBJ2-2, is EPEVTQTPSHQVTQMGQEVILRCVPISNHLYFYWYRQILGQKVEFLVSFYNNEISEKSEIFDDQFSVERPDGSNFTLKIRSTKLEDSAMYFCASRGAQIGELFFGEGSRLTVL.